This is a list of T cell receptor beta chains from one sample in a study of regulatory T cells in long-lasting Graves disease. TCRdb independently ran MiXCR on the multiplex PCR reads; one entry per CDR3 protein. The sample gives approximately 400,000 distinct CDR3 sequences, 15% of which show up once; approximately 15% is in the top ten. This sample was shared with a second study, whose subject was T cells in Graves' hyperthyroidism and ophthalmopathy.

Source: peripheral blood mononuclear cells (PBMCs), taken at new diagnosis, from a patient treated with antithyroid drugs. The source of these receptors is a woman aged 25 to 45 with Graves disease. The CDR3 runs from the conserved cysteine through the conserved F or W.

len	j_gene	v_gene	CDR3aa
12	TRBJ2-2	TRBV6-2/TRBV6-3	CASRRDPGELFF
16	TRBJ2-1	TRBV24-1	CATSDPGLDSYNEQFF
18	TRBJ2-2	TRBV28	CASSLWALRDREAGELFF
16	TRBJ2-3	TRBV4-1	CASSQSGLMSTDTQYF
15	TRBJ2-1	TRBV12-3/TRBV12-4	CASSPSGRTYNEQFF
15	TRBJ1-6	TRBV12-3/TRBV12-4	CASSLLLGAGTPLHF
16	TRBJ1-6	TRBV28	CASRRQGSSYNSPLHF
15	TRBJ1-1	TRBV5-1	CASSLSRQGVTEAFF
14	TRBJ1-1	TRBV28	CASRTLGPNTEAFF
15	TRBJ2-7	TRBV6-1	CASSSTGTGTYEQYF
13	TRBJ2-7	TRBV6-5	CASSYLSFYEQYF
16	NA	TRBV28	CASRPTSGRAPETQYF
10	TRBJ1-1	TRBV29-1	CSVRVPLAFF
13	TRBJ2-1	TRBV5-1	CASSPPLVNEQFF
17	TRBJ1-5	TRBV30	CAWSVRHGVIRNQPQHF
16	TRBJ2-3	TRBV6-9	CASSFPTSGLTDTQYF
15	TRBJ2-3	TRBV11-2	CASSLVGTTTDTQYF
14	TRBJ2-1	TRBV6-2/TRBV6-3	CASSERGVGNEQFF
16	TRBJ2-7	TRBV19	CASSPRDSAISYEQYF
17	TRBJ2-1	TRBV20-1	CSAPTSGRVSSYNEQFF
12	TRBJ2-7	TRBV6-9	CASSYWLDEQYF
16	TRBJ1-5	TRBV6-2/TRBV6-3	CASSWGTDYSNQPQHF
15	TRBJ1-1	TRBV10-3	CAISGGRGIGTEAFF
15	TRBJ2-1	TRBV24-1	CATSGVEHEGNEQFF
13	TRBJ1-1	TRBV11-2	CASSLDSWEAAFF
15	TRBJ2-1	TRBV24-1	CATRSSWSSYNEQFF
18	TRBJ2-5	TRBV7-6	CASSSDRHPGLALETQYF
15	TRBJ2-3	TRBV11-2	CATPQGTSVRDTQYF
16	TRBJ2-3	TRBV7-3	CASSLSPGPEADTQYF
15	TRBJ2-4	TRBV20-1	CSARLGFLGKNIQYF
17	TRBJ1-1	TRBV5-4	CASSPPSQTPRVTEAFF
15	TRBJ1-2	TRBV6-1	CASSEEIEPGPGYTF
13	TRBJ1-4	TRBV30	CAWSPRSNEKLFF
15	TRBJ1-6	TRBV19	CASRPGTGLNSPLHF
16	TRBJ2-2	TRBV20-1	CSARDWGQGEAGELFF
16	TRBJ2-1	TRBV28	CASGGLAGGPRDEQFF
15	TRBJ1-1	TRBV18	CASSPYRAPNTEAFF
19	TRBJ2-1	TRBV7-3	CASSLKAGTSGRISNEQFF
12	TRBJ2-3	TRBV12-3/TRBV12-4	CASRLGTDTQYF
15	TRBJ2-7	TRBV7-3	CASRPRQGWFYEQYF
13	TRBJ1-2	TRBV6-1	CASRQGRLYGYTF